Below, 16 T cell receptor beta chains from the same sample are listed, as sequenced in a study of cytomegalovirus exposure and HLA in healthy donors. Profiling relied on immunoSEQ multiplex PCR, and the TCRdb table lists in-frame clones only, not all of them. The data hold 110,000 to 150,000 clones, with 75% to 90% observed a single time. The sequenced sample consisted of PBMCs. The receptor set was obtained from a woman under 30 in good health and CMV-seropositive.

The chain joins TRBV7-9 to TRBJ2-1; 7 bases agree with TRBD1. V was pared by 5 bases and J by 9 bases, with 7 bases of the junction left unmatched. This CDR3 contains 13 residues. Germline-derived CDR1 and CDR2 are SEHNR and FQNEAQ (reference sequence). CDR3 protein: CASSPGYRGEQFF. In nucleotides, the CDR3 is TGTGCCAGCAGCCCGGGGTACAGGGGTGAGCAGTTCTTC.

This clone was found once. The chain joins TRBV5-1 to TRBJ1-4, with a weak D call TRBD1 (5 bases). V was cut by 4 bases and J by 2 bases, with 18 bases left in between. This CDR3 spans 17 amino acids. From germline, CDR1 is SGHRS and CDR2 YFSETQ. The DNA for the CDR3 is TGCGCCAGCAGCCCCGTAGGCGGGGGGAGGACTAATGAAAAACTGTTTTTT. It yields the protein CASSPVGGGRTNEKLFF.

The V call is TRBV6-5, the J call TRBJ1-4; TRBD1 aligns across 11 bases. Germline V gene sequence: CDR1 MNHEY, CDR2 SVGAGI. The CDR3 loop spans 16 amino acids. With V trimmed by 4 bases and J by 8 bases, 9 bases remained unmatched. CDR3 nucleotide sequence: TGTGCCAGCAGTTTAATGTGGGACAGGGGGAGAGAAAAACTGTTTTTT. Translating gives CASSLMWDRGREKLFF.

The chain links TRBV5-1 to TRBJ2-5; 9 nucleotides match TRBD2. V dropped 2 bases and J dropped 5; count of bases not matched to a gene: 7. This CDR3 has 15 amino acids. Germline values: CDR1 SGHRS, CDR2 YFSETQ. CDR3 region: CASSLSDSGGETQYF. The CDR3 DNA follows: TGCGCCAGCAGCTTAAGTGATAGCGGGGGTGAGACCCAGTACTTC.

This clone was counted a single time. The chain couples TRBV6-1 to TRBJ1-2; D is unresolved. The ends were cut back, 5 bases at V and 10 bases at J, with 14 bases in the middle. From germline, CDR1 is MNHNS and CDR2 SASEGT. The CDR3 has 12 residues. The DNA for the CDR3 is TGTGCCAGCAGTCGGGCCCCGGGATTCTACACCTTC. Amino acids: CASSRAPGFYTF.

CDR3 in amino acids: CASIARGDTGELFF. The CDR3 DNA reads as TGTGCCAGCATCGCCCGGGGGGACACCGGGGAGCTGTTTTTT. V gene TRBV5-6 combines with J gene TRBJ2-2, with TRBD2 identical over 7 bases. The CDR3 has 14 amino acids. After removal of 6 bases from V and 3 bases from J, the junction contained 5 bases not matched to a gene. Germline values: CDR1 SGHDT, CDR2 YYEEEE. The full variable domain, in which reference TRBV5-6 and TRBJ2-2 provide the parts outside the CDR3, is DAGVTQSPTHLIKTRGQQVTLRCSPKSGHDTVSWYQQALGQGPQFIFQYYEEEERQRGNFPDRFSGHQFPNYSSELNVNALLLGDSALYLCASIARGDTGELFFGEGSRLTVL.

The rearrangement uses TRBV10-1 and TRBJ2-1; 8 bases line up with TRBD1. The CDR3 loop spans 15 amino acids. V was clipped by 6 bases and J by 7 bases; unmatched bases: 11. CDR1 and CDR2 (germline): WNHNN, SYGVQD (reference sequence). DNA of the CDR3: TGCGCCAGCAGGCTAAGCAGGGGGCTCTTTAATGAGCAGTTCTTC. Translation gives CASRLSRGLFNEQFF.

In this sample, this clone turned up a few times. This sequence joins TRBV28 and TRBJ2-1; TRBD1 agrees at 9 bases. J was trimmed by 4 bases and V by 5 bases; bases with no gene match: 9. There are 16 residues in the CDR3. Per germline, CDR1 MDHEN and CDR2 SYDVKM. The CDR3 protein is CASSAEQGATYNEQFF. CDR3 coding DNA: TGTGCCAGCAGTGCCGAACAGGGGGCGACGTACAATGAGCAGTTCTTC.

The chain links TRBV28 to TRBJ2-6; D is unclear. Trimming shortened V by 5 bases and J by 4 bases, and 6 bases separated the two germline ends. Germline lookup yields CDR1 MDHEN and CDR2 SYDVKM. The CDR3 runs to 13 residues. Here the CDR3 reads CASSLLGANVLTF. The CDR3 bases are TGTGCCAGCAGTCTTCTGGGGGCCAACGTCCTGACTTTC.

The count of this clone is one. The V and J genes are TRBV27 and TRBJ2-7, with 8 bases aligning to TRBD1. This CDR3 is built from 14 residues. CDR1 and CDR2 from the germline V gene are MNHEY and SMNVEV (reference sequence). The trim removed 5 bases at V and 2 bases at J, leaving 5 bases unmatched. Here the CDR3 DNA reads TGTGCCAGCAGTGCCGGACAGGGAACCTACGAGCAGTACTTC. This codes for CASSAGQGTYEQYF.

V usage is TRBV11-3 and J usage is TRBJ2-3; D is possibly TRBD1 (6 bases). Germline assignment: CDR1 SGHNT and CDR2 YENEEA. The CDR3 is 12 residues long. The V gene lost 5 bases and the J gene lost 7 bases, with 10 bases spanning the gap. CDR3 residues: CASSPDSNTQYF. CDR3 nucleotide sequence: TGTGCCAGCAGCCCGGACAGCAATACGCAGTATTTT.

The CDR3 bases are TGTGCCAGCAGTGAGGTTCGGGGGGTGTCCACAGATACGCAGTATTTT. Residues: CASSEVRGVSTDTQYF. The chain carries TRBV6-1 and TRBJ2-3, with 7 nucleotides matching TRBD2. Looked up from germline, CDR1 is MNHNS and CDR2 is SASEGT. The CDR3 contains 16 residues. Unmatched junction bases numbered 8, after V lost 3 bases and J lost 2 bases.

The chain combines TRBV10-3 with TRBJ2-2; no definite D call. Per germline, CDR1 ENHRY and CDR2 SYGVKD. The V end was cut by 10 bases, the J end by 1 base, with 13 bases between. The CDR3 length is 14 residues. Here the CDR3 reads CATSSTENTGELFF. CDR3 DNA sequence: TGTGCCACCTCGTCCACAGAGAACACCGGGGAGCTGTTTTTT.

This clone was seen a single time. This sequence joins TRBV11-3 and TRBJ2-7, with D possibly matching TRBD1 (8 bases). This CDR3 spans 16 amino acids. Looked up from germline, CDR1 is SGHNT and CDR2 is YENEEA. Deletions cut 5 bases from V and 5 bases from J, with 22 bases between. Here the CDR3 DNA reads TGTGCCAGCAGCCCGGGAGGTGGACAGGGTGGCGACGAGCAGTACTTC. This sequence encodes CASSPGGGQGGDEQYF.

V and J are TRBV9 and TRBJ2-5, with 12 bases identical to TRBD2. The germline V gene encodes CDR1 SGDLS and CDR2 YYNGEE. V lost 3 bases and J lost 4; bases outside the gene matches: 10. CDR3 size: 17 residues. The DNA for the CDR3 is TGTGCCAGCAGCGCCGGACCCCTAGCGGGGGGGCTAGAGACCCAGTACTTC. It encodes CASSAGPLAGGLETQYF.

The chain combines TRBV10-2 with TRBJ1-1; D gene unclear. The CDR3 extends over 15 amino acids. Trimming stripped 2 bases from V and 1 base from J, with 11 bases between. Germline lookup yields CDR1 WSHSY and CDR2 SAAADI. CDR3 sequence (DNA): TGCGCCAGCAGTGAGAAATGGGCAGAGAACACTGAAGCTTTCTTT. Protein sequence: CASSEKWAENTEAFF.